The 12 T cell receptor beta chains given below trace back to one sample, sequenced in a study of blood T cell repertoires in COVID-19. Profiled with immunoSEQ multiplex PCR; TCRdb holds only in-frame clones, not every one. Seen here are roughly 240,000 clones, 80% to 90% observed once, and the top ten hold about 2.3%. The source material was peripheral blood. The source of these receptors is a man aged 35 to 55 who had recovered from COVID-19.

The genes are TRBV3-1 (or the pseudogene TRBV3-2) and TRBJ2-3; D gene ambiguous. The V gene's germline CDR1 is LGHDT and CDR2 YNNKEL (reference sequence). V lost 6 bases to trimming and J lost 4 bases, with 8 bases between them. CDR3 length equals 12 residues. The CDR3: CASSQLADTQYF. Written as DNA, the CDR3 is TGTGCCAGCAGTCAACTCGCAGATACGCAGTATTTT.

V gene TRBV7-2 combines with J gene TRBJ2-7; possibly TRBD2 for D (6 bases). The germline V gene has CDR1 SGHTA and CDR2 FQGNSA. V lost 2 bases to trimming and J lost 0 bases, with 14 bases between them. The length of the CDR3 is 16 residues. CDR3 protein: CASSLSIAASSYEQYF. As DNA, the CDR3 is TGTGCCAGCAGCTTATCGATAGCGGCGAGCTCCTACGAGCAGTACTTC.

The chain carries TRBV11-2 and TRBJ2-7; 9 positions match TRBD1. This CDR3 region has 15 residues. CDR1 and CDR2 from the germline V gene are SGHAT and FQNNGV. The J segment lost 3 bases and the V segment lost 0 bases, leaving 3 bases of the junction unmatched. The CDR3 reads CASSLEGTGFYEQYF. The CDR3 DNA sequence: TGTGCCAGCAGCTTAGAGGGGACAGGGTTCTACGAGCAGTACTTC. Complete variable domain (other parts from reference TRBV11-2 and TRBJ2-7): EAGVAQSPRYKIIEKRQSVAFWCNPISGHATLYWYQQILGQGPKLLIQFQNNGVVDDSQLPKDRFSAERLKGVDSTLKIQPAKLEDSAVYLCASSLEGTGFYEQYFGPGTRLTVT.

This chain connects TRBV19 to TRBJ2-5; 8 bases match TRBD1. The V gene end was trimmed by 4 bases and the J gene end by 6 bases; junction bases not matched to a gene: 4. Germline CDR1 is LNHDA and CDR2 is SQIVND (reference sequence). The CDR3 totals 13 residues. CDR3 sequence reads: CASSTDREKTQYF. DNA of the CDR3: TGTGCCAGTAGTACGGACAGGGAAAAGACCCAGTACTTC.

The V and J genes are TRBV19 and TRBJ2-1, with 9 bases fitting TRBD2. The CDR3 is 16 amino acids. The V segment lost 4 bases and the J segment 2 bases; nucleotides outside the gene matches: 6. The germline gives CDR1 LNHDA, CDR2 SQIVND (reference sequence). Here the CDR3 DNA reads TGTGCCAGTAGTAAAAGAAGCGGGGGGACCTACAATGAGCAGTTCTTC. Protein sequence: CASSKRSGGTYNEQFF.

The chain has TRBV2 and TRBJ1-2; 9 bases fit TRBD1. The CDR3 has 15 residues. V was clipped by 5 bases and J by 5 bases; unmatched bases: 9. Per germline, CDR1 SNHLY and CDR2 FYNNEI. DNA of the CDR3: TGTGCCAGCAGTCCGGGACAGGGAACGGGATATGGCTACACCTTC. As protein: CASSPGQGTGYGYTF.

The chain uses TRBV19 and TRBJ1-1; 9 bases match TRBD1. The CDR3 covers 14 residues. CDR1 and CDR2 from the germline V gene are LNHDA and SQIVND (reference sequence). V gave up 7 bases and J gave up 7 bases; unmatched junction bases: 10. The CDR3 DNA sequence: TGTGCCAGTATGGATGACAGGGGGGGAATTGAAGCTTTCTTT. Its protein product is CASMDDRGGIEAFF.

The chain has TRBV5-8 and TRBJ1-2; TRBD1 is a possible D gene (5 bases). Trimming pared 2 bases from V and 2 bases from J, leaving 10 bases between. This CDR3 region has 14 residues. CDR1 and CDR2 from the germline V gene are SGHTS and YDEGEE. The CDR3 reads CASSFGRANYGYTF. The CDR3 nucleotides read TGTGCCAGCAGCTTCGGCAGGGCAAACTATGGCTACACCTTC. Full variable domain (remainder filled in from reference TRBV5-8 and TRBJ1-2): EAGVTQSPTHLIKTRGQQATLRCSPISGHTSVYWYQQALGLGLQFLLWYDEGEERNRGNFPPRFSGRQFPNYSSELNVNALELEDSALYLCASSFGRANYGYTFGSGTRLTVV.

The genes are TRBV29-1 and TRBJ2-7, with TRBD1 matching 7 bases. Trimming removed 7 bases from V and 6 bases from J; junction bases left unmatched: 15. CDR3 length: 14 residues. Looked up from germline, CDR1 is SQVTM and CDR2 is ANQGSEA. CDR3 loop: CSALPGQSTSEQYF. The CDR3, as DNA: TGCAGCGCCCTTCCGGGACAGTCCACCTCCGAGCAGTACTTC.

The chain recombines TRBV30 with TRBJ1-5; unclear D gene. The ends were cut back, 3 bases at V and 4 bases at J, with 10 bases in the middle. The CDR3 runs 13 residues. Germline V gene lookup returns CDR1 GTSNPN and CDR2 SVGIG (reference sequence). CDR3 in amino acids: CAWSRLTNQPQHF. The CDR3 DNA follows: TGTGCCTGGAGCAGACTCACGAATCAGCCCCAGCATTTT.

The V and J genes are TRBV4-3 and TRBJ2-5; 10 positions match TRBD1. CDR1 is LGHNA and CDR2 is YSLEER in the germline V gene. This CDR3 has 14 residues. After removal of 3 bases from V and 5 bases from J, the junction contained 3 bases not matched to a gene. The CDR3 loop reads CASSHGQGVETQYF. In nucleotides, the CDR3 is TGCGCCAGCAGCCATGGACAGGGGGTCGAGACCCAGTACTTC.

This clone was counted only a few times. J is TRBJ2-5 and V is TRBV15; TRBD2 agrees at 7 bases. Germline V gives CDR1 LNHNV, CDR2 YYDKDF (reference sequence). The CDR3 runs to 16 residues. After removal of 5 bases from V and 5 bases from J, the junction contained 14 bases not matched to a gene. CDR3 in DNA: TGTGCCACCAGCTCAGATTTAGCGGGTCCGGCGGAGACCCAGTACTTC. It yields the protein CATSSDLAGPAETQYF. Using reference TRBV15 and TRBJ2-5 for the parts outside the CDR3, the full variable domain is DAMVIQNPRYQVTQFGKPVTLSCSQTLNHNVMYWYQQKSSQAPKLLFHYYDKDFNNEADTPDNFQSRRPNTSFCFLDIRSPGLGDTAMYLCATSSDLAGPAETQYFGPGTRLLVL.